Shown below are 17 T cell receptor beta chains from a single sample sequenced in a study of graft-versus-host responses after intestinal transplantation. Using immunoSEQ multiplex PCR, the repertoire was profiled, and TCRdb retains in-frame clones only, with some absent. The sample records 80,000 to 85,000 clones, 91% being singletons. What these receptors recognize is not known. The sample was unstimulated CD4+ T cells sorted from spleen or lymph node cells, taken before intestinal transplant. These receptors came from a human donor who received an intestinal transplant.

This chain uses TRBV5-1 with TRBJ2-5, with a weak D call TRBD1 (5 bases). The CDR3 length is 15 residues. Trimming cost V 2 bases and J 5 bases, with 16 bases left between them. Germline V CDR1 and CDR2: SGHRS, YFSETQ. CDR3 coding DNA: TGCGCCAGCAGCTTTTGGGCAGGGTCATTGGAGACCCAGTACTTC. Translated, it gives CASSFWAGSLETQYF.

This clone was seen a few times. CDR3 DNA sequence: TGCAGCGTTTTCGACAGGGTCAACACCGGGGAGCTGTTTTTT. It yields the protein CSVFDRVNTGELFF. This sequence joins TRBV29-1 and TRBJ2-2; 7 bases match TRBD1. V gave up 5 bases and J gave up 2 bases; unmatched junction bases: 5. This CDR3 comprises 14 residues. CDR1 and CDR2 from the germline V gene are SQVTM and ANQGSEA.

The chain couples TRBV11-2 to TRBJ2-1; 7 bases match TRBD2. The CDR3 sequence is 16 residues long. CDR1 is SGHAT, CDR2 FQNNGV, per germline. The J segment lost 1 base and the V segment lost 1 base, leaving 4 bases of the junction unmatched. CDR3 region: CASSLGSGGSYNEQFF. DNA of the CDR3: TGTGCCAGCAGCTTAGGTTCCGGGGGGTCCTACAATGAGCAGTTCTTC.

The chain employs TRBV11-2 and TRBJ1-1, with 7 positions matching TRBD1. Germline V CDR1 and CDR2: SGHAT, FQNNGV. Unmatched junction bases numbered 7, after V lost 1 base and J lost 14 bases. CDR3 length equals 12 residues. The CDR3 reads CASSLVGDRAFF. The CDR3 DNA is TGTGCCAGCAGCTTAGTGGGTGACAGGGCCTTCTTT. Together with reference TRBV11-2 and TRBJ1-1, the CDR3 gives the full variable domain: EAGVAQSPRYKIIEKRQSVAFWCNPISGHATLYWYQQILGQGPKLLIQFQNNGVVDDSQLPKDRFSAERLKGVDSTLKIQPAKLEDSAVYLCASSLVGDRAFFGQGTRLTVV.

This sequence joins TRBV7-8 and TRBJ2-3; TRBD2 agrees at 11 bases. The CDR3 extends over 17 amino acids. Per germline, CDR1 SGHVS and CDR2 FQNEAQ. Trimming took 3 bases from V and 1 from J; bases not matched to a gene: 6. The CDR3 loop is CASSFSGGAGGTDTQYF. CDR3 nucleotide sequence: TGTGCCAGCAGCTTTAGCGGGGGGGCGGGTGGCACAGATACGCAGTATTTT.

This rearrangement joins TRBV9 to TRBJ2-3; 8 positions agree with TRBD2. Germline CDR1 SGDLS, CDR2 YYNGEE. With V trimmed by 2 bases and J by 4 bases, 9 bases remained unmatched. This CDR3 comprises 16 residues. CDR3: CASSVQPGGAPDTQYF. DNA for the CDR3: TGTGCCAGCAGCGTCCAACCGGGGGGGGCTCCAGATACGCAGTATTTT. Combining the CDR3 with reference TRBV9 and TRBJ2-3 gives the whole variable domain DSGVTQTPKHLITATGQRVTLRCSPRSGDLSVYWYQQSLDQGLQFLIQYYNGEERAKGNILERFSAQQFPDLHSELNLSSLELGDSALYFCASSVQPGGAPDTQYFGPGTRLTVL.

The chain joins TRBV4-3 to TRBJ1-2, with 7 nucleotides matching TRBD1. This CDR3 is built from 15 residues. Germline V gene data show CDR1 as LGHNA and CDR2 as YSLEER. V trimming: 4 bases; J trimming: 8 bases; junction bases outside the gene matches: 13. The CDR3 loop reads CASSRNQDRVGGYTF. CDR3 nucleotide sequence: TGCGCCAGCAGCCGAAACCAAGACAGGGTTGGCGGCTACACCTTC.

This rearrangement joins TRBV7-8 to TRBJ1-1; no reliable D call. Germline CDR1 and CDR2: SGHVS and FQNEAQ. Trimming cost V 5 bases and J 11 bases, with 15 bases left between them. This CDR3 region has 12 residues. The CDR3 DNA is TGTGCCAGCAGCCCGGGCTTGGGCGGGGCTTTCTTT. Residues: CASSPGLGGAFF.

This clone has a single count. This sequence joins TRBV7-2 and TRBJ1-4; 7 bases map to TRBD1. V lost 1 base, J lost 7 bases, and 0 bases stayed unmatched. CDR1 and CDR2 (germline): SGHTA, FQGNSA. The CDR3 is 13 amino acids. CDR3 residues: CASSLDRGEKLFF. CDR3 nucleotides: TGTGCCAGCAGCTTAGACAGGGGTGAAAAACTGTTTTTT.

CDR3 nucleotide sequence: TGTGCCAGCAGCTTGGACAGCTATGGCTACACCTTC. It codes for CASSLDSYGYTF. V usage is TRBV5-4 and J usage is TRBJ1-2, with unresolved D. The germline CDR1 and CDR2 sequences are SGHNT and YYREEE (reference sequence). This CDR3 has 12 residues. Trimming removed 0 bases from V and 4 bases from J, with 4 bases in between. The full variable domain, its missing parts supplied by reference TRBV5-4 and TRBJ1-2, is ETGVTQSPTHLIKTRGQQVTLRCSSQSGHNTVSWYQQALGQGPQFIFQYYREEENGRGNFPPRFSGLQFPNYSSELNVNALELDDSALYLCASSLDSYGYTFGSGTRLTVV.

The chain combines TRBV7-2 with TRBJ1-6; TRBD1 aligns across 8 bases. The CDR3 has 15 amino acids. Losses at the gene ends were 0 bases for V and 7 bases for J; bases not matched to a gene: 2. In germline, CDR1 is SGHTA, CDR2 FQGNSA. The CDR3 loop is CASSLADRGNSPLHF. CDR3 nucleotides: TGTGCCAGCAGCTTAGCCGACAGGGGAAATTCACCCCTCCACTTT.

The V call is TRBV10-2, the J call TRBJ2-7, with TRBD2 matching over 12 bases. This CDR3 comprises 18 residues. V lost 0 bases to trimming and J lost 3 bases; unmatched junction nucleotides: 9. Looked up from germline, CDR1 is WSHSY and CDR2 is SAAADI. The CDR3 loop reads CASSESGPLAGGLYEQYF. CDR3 nucleotides: TGCGCCAGCAGTGAGTCCGGACCTCTAGCGGGGGGGCTCTACGAGCAGTACTTC.

The J gene is TRBJ2-7, the V gene TRBV7-2, with D unclear. The CDR3 spans 12 residues. CDR1 and CDR2 from the germline V gene are SGHTA and FQGNSA. The V end lost 2 bases, the J end lost 6 bases, and 8 bases lay between the germline ends. DNA for the CDR3: TGTGCCAGCAGCTTACCCTCTTTCGAGCAGTACTTC. Amino acid sequence: CASSLPSFEQYF.

V gene TRBV4-3 combines with J gene TRBJ2-1; possible D gene TRBD1, 8 bases. This CDR3 has 18 amino acids. V lost 1 base, J lost 0 bases, and 16 bases lay in between. Per the germline V gene, CDR1 is LGHNA and CDR2 is YSLEER. The CDR3 DNA sequence: TGCGCCAGCAGCCAAGGAACAGGGGGGGCATCCTCCTACAATGAGCAGTTCTTC. It yields the protein CASSQGTGGASSYNEQFF.

V gene TRBV6-5 combines with J gene TRBJ2-1; 7 bases match TRBD2. Trimming removed 0 bases from V and 0 bases from J; junction bases left unmatched: 2. Germline CDR1 is MNHEY and CDR2 is SVGAGI. CDR3 size: 16 residues. For the CDR3, the DNA is TGTGCCAGCAGTTACTCGGGCGGGAGCTCCTACAATGAGCAGTTCTTC. It yields the protein CASSYSGGSSYNEQFF.

The V and J genes are TRBV11-3 and TRBJ1-2; 8 positions match TRBD1. The CDR3 runs 14 residues. CDR1 is SGHNT and CDR2 is YENEEA in the germline V gene. Germline trimming cut 1 base from V and 4 bases from J; bases unmatched to any gene: 2. This CDR3 is CASSLGGQGYGYTF. For the CDR3, the DNA is TGTGCCAGCAGCTTAGGTGGACAGGGCTATGGCTACACCTTC.

This chain joins TRBV7-2 and TRBJ1-1, with D perhaps matching TRBD1 (5 bases). Per germline, CDR1 SGHTA and CDR2 FQGNSA. With 5 bases removed from V and 0 bases from J, the gap between germline ends came to 10 bases. This CDR3 is built from 14 residues. Here the CDR3 reads CASSPGGVNTEAFF. In DNA, the CDR3 is TGTGCCAGCAGCCCCGGGGGGGTGAACACTGAAGCTTTCTTT.